The next 18 T cell receptor beta chains were all read from a single sample in a study of blood T cell repertoires in COVID-19. This table comes from immunoSEQ multiplex PCR, and its TCRdb copy is limited to in-frame clones, with some not included. The table has about 260,000 clones, about 83% seen once. The sample comprised peripheral blood. The source is a woman aged 45-65 years who had recovered from COVID-19.

V usage is TRBV6-2 or TRBV6-3 and J usage is TRBJ2-1; 11 bases agree with TRBD2. Germline values: CDR1 MNHEY, CDR2 SVGEGT. Trimming removed 0 bases from V and 7 bases from J; junction bases left unmatched: 8. This CDR3 comprises 17 residues. The CDR3 nucleotides read TGTGCCAGCAGTTACTCCGGTCTAGCGGGAGGTTTAAATGAGCAGTTCTTC. The encoded protein is CASSYSGLAGGLNEQFF.

The chain links TRBV6-5 to TRBJ2-7; TRBD1 agrees at 9 bases. CDR1 and CDR2 (germline): MNHEY, SVGAGI. J gave up 6 bases and V 0 bases, and 6 bases lay outside the gene matches. The CDR3 has 15 amino acids. The CDR3 region has the DNA TGTGCCAGCAGTTACTCCCGGGACAGGGCGCGCGAGCAGTACTTC. Residues: CASSYSRDRAREQYF.

The gene calls are TRBV15 and TRBJ1-5; D not resolved. V was trimmed by 0 bases and J by 1 base, leaving 10 bases between them. The germline V gene has CDR1 LNHNV and CDR2 YYDKDF (reference sequence). CDR3 size: 16 residues. The CDR3 sequence is CATSRDRELSNQPQHF. In DNA, the CDR3 is TGTGCCACCAGCAGAGATCGAGAACTAAGCAATCAGCCCCAGCATTTT. The full variable domain, rest sourced from reference TRBV15 and TRBJ1-5, is DAMVIQNPRYQVTQFGKPVTLSCSQTLNHNVMYWYQQKSSQAPKLLFHYYDKDFNNEADTPDNFQSRRPNTSFCFLDIRSPGLGDTAMYLCATSRDRELSNQPQHFGDGTRLSIL.

This chain joins TRBV18 and TRBJ1-1, with a possible D match to TRBD1 (6 bases). The V gene's germline CDR1 is KGHSH and CDR2 LQKENI. V was trimmed by 0 bases and J by 4 bases, leaving 15 bases between them. The CDR3 is made up of 16 amino acids. The CDR3 here is CASSPPGGGGSTEAFF. The DNA of the CDR3 is TGTGCCAGCTCACCACCGGGGGGGGGCGGTAGCACTGAAGCTTTCTTT.

In its sample, this clone was seen once. V usage is TRBV25-1 and J usage is TRBJ1-1, with 7 bases fitting TRBD1. The V gene end was trimmed by 1 base and the J gene end by 6 bases; junction bases not matched to a gene: 11. From germline, CDR1 is MGHDK and CDR2 SYGVNS. The CDR3 contains 16 residues. The chain's CDR3 is CASSESGPQGLAEAFF. Here the CDR3 DNA reads TGTGCCAGCAGTGAATCGGGCCCACAGGGGTTGGCTGAAGCTTTCTTT.

The chain has TRBV15 and TRBJ1-5; D is unclear. Looked up from germline, CDR1 is LNHNV and CDR2 is YYDKDF (reference sequence). The CDR3 has 11 amino acids. Between the trimmed V and J ends, which lost 7 bases and 4 bases, there was a span of 5 bases. The chain's CDR3 is CATTKNQPQHF. CDR3 sequence (DNA): TGTGCCACCACCAAAAATCAGCCCCAGCATTTT.

The gene calls are TRBV27 and TRBJ1-5; no clear D gene. The CDR3 spans 15 residues. CDR1 is MNHEY, CDR2 SMNVEV, per germline (reference sequence). The V end lost 7 bases, the J end lost 1 base, and 14 bases lay between the germline ends. The CDR3, as DNA: TGTGCCAGCAAACGGGGAGCCTCGAGCAATCAGCCCCAGCATTTT. This translates into CASKRGASSNQPQHF.

This clone was counted once. CDR3 residues: CASSLRGPEEMNTEAFF. In DNA form, the CDR3 reads TGTGCCAGCAGCTTACGCGGGCCCGAGGAGATGAACACTGAAGCTTTCTTT. V gene TRBV7-8 combines with J gene TRBJ1-1, with D hard to call. CDR3 size: 17 residues. The V end lost 2 bases, the J end lost 0 bases, and 16 bases lay between the germline ends. The germline V gene encodes CDR1 SGHVS and CDR2 FQNEAQ.

The chain has TRBV27 and TRBJ1-2; the D is unclear. Germline V lookup: CDR1 MNHEY, CDR2 SMNVEV (reference sequence). The ends were cut back, 5 bases at V and 3 bases at J, with 13 bases in the middle. The CDR3 loop spans 14 amino acids. For the CDR3, the DNA is TGTGCCAGCAGTCGCGCTGGGCGGGACTATGGCTACACCTTC. It codes for CASSRAGRDYGYTF.

The rearrangement uses TRBV24-1 and TRBJ2-1; a possible D gene is TRBD2 (6 bases). The V end was cut by 2 bases, the J end by 11 bases, with 15 bases between. The CDR3 covers 14 residues. Germline V lookup: CDR1 KGHDR, CDR2 SFDVKD. CDR3 loop: CATSDSAILAKQFF. The CDR3 DNA is TGTGCCACCAGTGATTCGGCGATACTAGCAAAGCAGTTCTTC.

The genes are TRBV12-3 or TRBV12-4 and TRBJ2-7; 7 nucleotides agree with TRBD1. This CDR3 spans 13 amino acids. Trimming at V came to 6 bases and at J to 2 bases, leaving 4 bases not matched to a gene. In DNA form, the CDR3 reads TGTGCCAGCAGAAAGGGACAGCCCTACGAGCAGTACTTC. Translation: CASRKGQPYEQYF.

The V call is TRBV20-1, the J call TRBJ2-5, with a possible D match to TRBD1 (5 bases). Germline V gene lookup returns CDR1 DFQATT and CDR2 SNEGSKA (reference sequence). CDR3 length equals 11 residues. V gave up 3 bases and J gave up 5 bases, with 7 bases separating them. CDR3 sequence reads: CSARGRETQYF. The CDR3 nucleotides are TGCAGTGCTAGGGGGCGCGAGACCCAGTACTTC.

The chain has TRBV2 and TRBJ1-4, with 9 positions matching TRBD1. The CDR3 runs 17 residues. Trimming cost V 9 bases and J 6 bases; bases outside gene matches: 17. In germline, CDR1 is SNHLY, CDR2 FYNNEI. The CDR3 region is CASSPGQGPRMDEKLFF. DNA for the CDR3: TGTGCCAGTTCTCCGGGACAGGGCCCTCGAATGGATGAAAAACTGTTTTTT.

This clone was seen a few times. This chain links TRBV5-6 with TRBJ1-6; D gene unclear. This CDR3 has 14 residues. The V gene lost 3 bases and the J gene lost 9 bases, with 13 bases spanning the gap. Germline CDR1 and CDR2: SGHDT and YYEEEE. CDR3 DNA: TGTGCCAGCAGCTCAGCCACAGACGGTTCACCCCTCCACTTT. Protein product: CASSSATDGSPLHF.

V usage is TRBV6-4 and J usage is TRBJ2-1; tentative D call: TRBD2 (7 bases). The V gene's germline CDR1 is MRHNA and CDR2 SNTAGT. This CDR3 spans 13 amino acids. The V end was cut by 0 bases, the J end by 9 bases, with 9 bases between. Here the CDR3 DNA reads TGTGCCAGCAGTGACTCGGGGGGGGCTGAGCAGTTCTTC. Amino acid sequence: CASSDSGGAEQFF.

V usage is TRBV28 and J usage is TRBJ1-2, with D possibly being TRBD1 (6 bases). The germline CDR1 and CDR2 sequences are MDHEN and SYDVKM. Deletions cut 5 bases from V and 8 bases from J, with 18 bases between. The CDR3 consists of 14 residues. For the CDR3, the DNA is TGTGCCAGCAGTCTAACAGGGACCCGTATGGGCTACACCTTC. Amino acids: CASSLTGTRMGYTF.

The gene calls are TRBV9 and TRBJ1-3; maybe TRBD1 (6 bases). The V and J ends lost 5 bases and 0 bases respectively, with 12 bases between them. The V gene's germline CDR1 is SGDLS and CDR2 YYNGEE. CDR3 size: 15 residues. The CDR3 DNA reads TGTGCCAGCAGTTTCCAGGGGACCTCTGGAAACACCATATATTTT. Translating gives CASSFQGTSGNTIYF.

The chain carries TRBV6-2 or TRBV6-3 and TRBJ1-2; no reliable D call. CDR1 is MNHEY, CDR2 SVGEGT, per germline. CDR3 length: 15 amino acids. V shed 5 bases and J shed 0 bases, with 13 bases lying between them. CDR3 residues: CASSRITASNYGYTF. DNA for the CDR3: TGTGCCAGCAGTCGGATAACAGCCTCTAACTATGGCTACACCTTC.